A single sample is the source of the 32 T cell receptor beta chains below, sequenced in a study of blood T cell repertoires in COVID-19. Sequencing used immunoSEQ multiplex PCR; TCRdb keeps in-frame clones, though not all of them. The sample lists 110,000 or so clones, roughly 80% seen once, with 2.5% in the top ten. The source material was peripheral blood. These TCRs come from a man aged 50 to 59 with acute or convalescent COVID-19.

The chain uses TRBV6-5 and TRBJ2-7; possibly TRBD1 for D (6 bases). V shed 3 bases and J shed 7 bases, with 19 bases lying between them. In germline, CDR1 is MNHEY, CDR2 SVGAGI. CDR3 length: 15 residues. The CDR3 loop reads CASSYATGGVGEQYF. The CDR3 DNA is TGTGCCAGCAGTTATGCGACAGGAGGAGTGGGGGAGCAGTACTTC.

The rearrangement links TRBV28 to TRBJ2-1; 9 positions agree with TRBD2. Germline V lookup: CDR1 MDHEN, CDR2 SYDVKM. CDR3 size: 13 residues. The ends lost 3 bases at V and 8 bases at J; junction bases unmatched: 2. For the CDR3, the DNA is TGTGCCAGCAGTTTTAGCGGGAGCCATGAGCAGTTCTTC. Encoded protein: CASSFSGSHEQFF.

The CDR3 spells CASSLGTGRYEQYF. CDR3 sequence (DNA): TGTGCCAGCAGCTTAGGGACAGGGAGGTACGAGCAGTACTTC. The rearrangement links TRBV7-9 to TRBJ2-7; 8 bases are shared with TRBD1. Germline V CDR1 and CDR2: SEHNR, FQNEAQ (reference sequence). CDR3 size: 14 residues. With 1 base clipped from V and 4 bases from J, the junction kept 3 bases outside the gene matches.

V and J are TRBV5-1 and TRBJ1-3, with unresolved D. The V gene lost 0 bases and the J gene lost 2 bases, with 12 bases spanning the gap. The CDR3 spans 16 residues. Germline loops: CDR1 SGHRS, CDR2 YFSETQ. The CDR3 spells CASSLDRIATGNTIYF. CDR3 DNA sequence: TGCGCCAGCAGCTTGGACAGAATCGCAACTGGAAACACCATATATTTT. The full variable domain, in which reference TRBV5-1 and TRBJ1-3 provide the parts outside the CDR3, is KAGVTQTPRYLIKTRGQQVTLSCSPISGHRSVSWYQQTPGQGLQFLFEYFSETQRNKGNFPGRFSGRQFSNSRSEMNVSTLELGDSALYLCASSLDRIATGNTIYFGEGSWLTVV.

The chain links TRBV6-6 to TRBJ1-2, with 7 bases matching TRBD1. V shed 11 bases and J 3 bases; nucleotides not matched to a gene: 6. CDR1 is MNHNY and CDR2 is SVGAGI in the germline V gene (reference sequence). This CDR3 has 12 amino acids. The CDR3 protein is CACLGTDYGYTF. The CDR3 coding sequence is TGTGCCTGCTTGGGGACAGACTATGGCTACACCTTC.

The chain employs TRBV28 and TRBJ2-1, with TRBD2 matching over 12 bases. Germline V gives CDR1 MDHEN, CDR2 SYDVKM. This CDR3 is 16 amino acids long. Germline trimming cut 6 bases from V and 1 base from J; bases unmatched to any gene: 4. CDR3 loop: CASSVLAGGSYNEQFF. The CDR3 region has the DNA TGTGCCAGCAGCGTCCTAGCGGGAGGGTCCTACAATGAGCAGTTCTTC.

The CDR3 sequence: CATLGEGSEKLFF. The CDR3 nucleotides read TGTGCAACCCTCGGGGAGGGGTCGGAAAAACTGTTTTTT. The gene calls are TRBV2 and TRBJ1-4, with a weak D call TRBD1 (5 bases). The CDR3 contains 13 residues. Germline CDR1 SNHLY, CDR2 FYNNEI.

Here the CDR3 reads CASSIVASLGNEQFF. The DNA for the CDR3 is TGTGCCAGTAGTATAGTAGCGTCTCTGGGAAATGAGCAGTTCTTC. This chain uses TRBV19 with TRBJ2-1; D perhaps matches TRBD2 (5 bases). The CDR3 has 15 amino acids. V was clipped by 1 base and J by 7 bases, with 14 bases between them. Germline CDR1 reads LNHDA; CDR2 reads SQIVND (reference sequence).

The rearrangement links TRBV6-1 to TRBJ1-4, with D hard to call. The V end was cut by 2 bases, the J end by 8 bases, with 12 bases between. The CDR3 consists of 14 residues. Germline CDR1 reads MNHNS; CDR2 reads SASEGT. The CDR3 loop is CASSESGRIEKLFF. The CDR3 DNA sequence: TGTGCCAGCAGTGAATCGGGGAGGATCGAAAAACTGTTTTTT.

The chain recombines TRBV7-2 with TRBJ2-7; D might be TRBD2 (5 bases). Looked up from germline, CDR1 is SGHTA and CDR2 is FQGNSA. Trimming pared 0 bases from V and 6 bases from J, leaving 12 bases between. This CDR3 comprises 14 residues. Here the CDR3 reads CASSLAWVGAEQYF. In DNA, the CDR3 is TGTGCCAGCAGCTTAGCTTGGGTGGGAGCCGAGCAGTACTTC.

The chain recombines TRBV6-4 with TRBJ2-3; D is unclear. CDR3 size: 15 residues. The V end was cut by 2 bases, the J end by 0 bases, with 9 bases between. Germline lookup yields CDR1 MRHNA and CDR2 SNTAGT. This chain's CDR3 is CASSDGPQSTDTQYF. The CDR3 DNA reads TGTGCCAGCAGTGACGGTCCCCAGAGCACAGATACGCAGTATTTT.

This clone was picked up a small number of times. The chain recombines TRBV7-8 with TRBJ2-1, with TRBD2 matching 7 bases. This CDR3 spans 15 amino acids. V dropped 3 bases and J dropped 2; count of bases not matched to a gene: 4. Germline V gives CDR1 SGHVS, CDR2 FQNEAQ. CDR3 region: CASSFQGGTYNEQFF. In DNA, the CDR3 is TGTGCCAGCAGCTTCCAGGGAGGGACCTACAATGAGCAGTTCTTC.

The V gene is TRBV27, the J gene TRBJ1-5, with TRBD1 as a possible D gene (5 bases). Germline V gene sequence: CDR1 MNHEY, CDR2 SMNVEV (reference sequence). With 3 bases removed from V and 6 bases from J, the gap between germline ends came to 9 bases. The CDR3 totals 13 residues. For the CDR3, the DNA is TGTGCCAGCAGTTTCCAGGGAGGTCAGCCCCAGCATTTT. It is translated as CASSFQGGQPQHF.

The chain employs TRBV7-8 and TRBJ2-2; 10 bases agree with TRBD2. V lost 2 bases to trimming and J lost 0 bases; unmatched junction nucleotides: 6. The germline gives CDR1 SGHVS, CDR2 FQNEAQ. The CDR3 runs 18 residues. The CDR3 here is CASSLRPSGGSNTGELFF. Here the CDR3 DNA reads TGTGCCAGCAGCTTAAGACCTAGCGGGGGATCGAACACCGGGGAGCTGTTTTTT. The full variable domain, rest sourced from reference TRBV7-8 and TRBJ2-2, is GAGVSQSPRYKVAKRGQDVALRCDPISGHVSLFWYQQALGQGPEFLTYFQNEAQLDKSGLPSDRFFAERPEGSVSTLKIQRTQQEDSAVYLCASSLRPSGGSNTGELFFGEGSRLTVL.

The CDR3 region has the DNA TGTGCCAGTTACACAACTAACTATGGCTACACCTTC. It yields the protein CASYTTNYGYTF. The chain carries TRBV28 and TRBJ1-2; no clear D gene. Germline V CDR1 and CDR2: MDHEN, SYDVKM. Trimming removed 9 bases from V and 0 bases from J, with 8 bases in between. The CDR3 runs 12 residues.

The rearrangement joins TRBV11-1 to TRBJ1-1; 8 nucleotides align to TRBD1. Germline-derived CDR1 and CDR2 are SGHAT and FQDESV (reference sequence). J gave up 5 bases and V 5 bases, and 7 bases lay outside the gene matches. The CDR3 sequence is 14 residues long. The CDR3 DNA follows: TGTGCCAGCAGCCGGACAGGGCAATATACTGAAGCTTTCTTT. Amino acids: CASSRTGQYTEAFF.

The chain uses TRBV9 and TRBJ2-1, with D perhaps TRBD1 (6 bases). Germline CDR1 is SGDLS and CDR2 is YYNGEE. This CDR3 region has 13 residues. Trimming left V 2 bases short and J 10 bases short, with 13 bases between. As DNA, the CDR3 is TGTGCCAGCAGCGTCGATGGGGGCCGGGAGCAGTTCTTC. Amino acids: CASSVDGGREQFF.

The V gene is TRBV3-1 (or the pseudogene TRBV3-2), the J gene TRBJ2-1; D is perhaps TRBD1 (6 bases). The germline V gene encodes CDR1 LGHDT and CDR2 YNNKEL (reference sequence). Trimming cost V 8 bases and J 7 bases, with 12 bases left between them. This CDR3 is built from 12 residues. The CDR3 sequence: CASGGPRNEQFF. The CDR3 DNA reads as TGTGCCAGCGGGGGCCCGAGGAATGAGCAGTTCTTC.

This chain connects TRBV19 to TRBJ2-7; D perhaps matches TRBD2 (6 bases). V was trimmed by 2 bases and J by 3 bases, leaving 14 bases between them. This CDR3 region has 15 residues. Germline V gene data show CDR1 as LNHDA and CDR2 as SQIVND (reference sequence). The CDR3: CASSISAGRDYEQYF. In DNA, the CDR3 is TGTGCCAGTAGTATATCCGCGGGACGAGACTACGAGCAGTACTTC.

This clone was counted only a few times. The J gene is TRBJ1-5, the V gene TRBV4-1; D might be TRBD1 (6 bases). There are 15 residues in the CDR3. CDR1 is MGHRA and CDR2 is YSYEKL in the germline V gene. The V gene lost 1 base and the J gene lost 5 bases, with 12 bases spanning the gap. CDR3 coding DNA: TGCGCCAGCAGCCAAGTTAAGGGGGATGATCAGCCCCAGCATTTT. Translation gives CASSQVKGDDQPQHF.

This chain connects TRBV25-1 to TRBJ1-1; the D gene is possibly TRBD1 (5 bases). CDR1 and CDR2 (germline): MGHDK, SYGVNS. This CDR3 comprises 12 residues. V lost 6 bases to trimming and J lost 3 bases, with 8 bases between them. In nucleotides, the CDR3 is TGTGCCAGCAGACCGGGGGACACTGAAGCTTTCTTT. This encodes CASRPGDTEAFF.

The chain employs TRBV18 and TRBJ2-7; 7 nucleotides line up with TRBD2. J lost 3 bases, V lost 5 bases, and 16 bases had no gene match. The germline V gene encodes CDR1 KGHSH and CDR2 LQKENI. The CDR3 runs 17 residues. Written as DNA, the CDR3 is TGTGCCAGCTCAAGTAAGGGTCCCGGGAGGCTTAACTACGAGCAGTACTTC. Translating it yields CASSSKGPGRLNYEQYF.

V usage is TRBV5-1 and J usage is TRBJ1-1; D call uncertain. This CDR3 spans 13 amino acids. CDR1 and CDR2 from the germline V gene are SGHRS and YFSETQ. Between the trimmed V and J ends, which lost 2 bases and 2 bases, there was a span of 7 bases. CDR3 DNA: TGCGCCAGCAGCTTTCGAGGTAACACTGAAGCTTTCTTT. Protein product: CASSFRGNTEAFF.

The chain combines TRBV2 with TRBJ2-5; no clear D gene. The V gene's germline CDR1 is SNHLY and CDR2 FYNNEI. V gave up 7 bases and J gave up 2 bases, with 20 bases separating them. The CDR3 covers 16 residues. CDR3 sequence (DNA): TGTGCCAGCACCAAAAAACTCCGGTCCGGGCAAGAGACCCAGTACTTC. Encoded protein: CASTKKLRSGQETQYF.

Here the CDR3 reads CASRPTSGPNNEQFF. In DNA form, the CDR3 reads TGTGCCAGCAGGCCGACTAGCGGACCTAACAATGAGCAGTTCTTC. The chain couples TRBV6-8 to TRBJ2-1, with 9 nucleotides matching TRBD2. V lost 6 bases to trimming and J lost 5 bases; unmatched junction nucleotides: 8. The CDR3 has 15 residues. Germline loops: CDR1 MNHGY, CDR2 SAAAGT.

CDR3 residues: CASNTLVTSGEAYEQYF. DNA of the CDR3: TGTGCCAGCAACACCTTAGTTACTAGCGGAGAAGCCTACGAGCAGTACTTC. V gene TRBV28 combines with J gene TRBJ2-7; 8 bases align to TRBD2. With 7 bases clipped from V and 2 bases from J, the junction kept 16 bases outside the gene matches. The CDR3 length is 17 residues. Germline V gene lookup returns CDR1 MDHEN and CDR2 SYDVKM.

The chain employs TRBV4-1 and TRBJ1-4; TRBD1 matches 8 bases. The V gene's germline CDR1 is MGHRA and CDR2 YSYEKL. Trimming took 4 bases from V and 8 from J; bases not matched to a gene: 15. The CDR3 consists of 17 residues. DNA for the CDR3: TGCGCCAGCAGCCTCGGACAGGGCCATCTCACGGGAGAAAAACTGTTTTTT. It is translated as CASSLGQGHLTGEKLFF.

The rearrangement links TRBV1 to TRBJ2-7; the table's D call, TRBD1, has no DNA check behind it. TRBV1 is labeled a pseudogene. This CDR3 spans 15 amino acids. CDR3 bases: TGCACCAGCAGCCCGGGACAGGGGGAAGCCTACGAGCAGTACTTC. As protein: CTSSPGQGEAYEQYF.

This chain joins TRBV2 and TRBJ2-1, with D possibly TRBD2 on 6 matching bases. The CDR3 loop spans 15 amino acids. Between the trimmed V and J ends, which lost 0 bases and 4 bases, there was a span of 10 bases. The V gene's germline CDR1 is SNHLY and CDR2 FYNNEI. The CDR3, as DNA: TGTGCCAGCAGTGAAGCGCGCGGGATTTACAATGAGCAGTTCTTC. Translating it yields CASSEARGIYNEQFF.

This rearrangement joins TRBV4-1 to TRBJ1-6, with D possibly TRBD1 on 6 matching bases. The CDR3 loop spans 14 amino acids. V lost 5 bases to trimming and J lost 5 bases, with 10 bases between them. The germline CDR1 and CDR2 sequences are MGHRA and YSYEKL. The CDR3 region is CASSERQDNSPLHF. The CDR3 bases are TGCGCCAGCAGCGAACGACAGGATAATTCACCCCTCCACTTT.

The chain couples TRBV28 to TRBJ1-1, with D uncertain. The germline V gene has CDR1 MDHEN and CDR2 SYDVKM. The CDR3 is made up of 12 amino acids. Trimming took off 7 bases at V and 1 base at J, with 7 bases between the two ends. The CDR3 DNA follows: TGTGCCAGCAAGAATAGGAACACTGAAGCTTTCTTT. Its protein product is CASKNRNTEAFF.

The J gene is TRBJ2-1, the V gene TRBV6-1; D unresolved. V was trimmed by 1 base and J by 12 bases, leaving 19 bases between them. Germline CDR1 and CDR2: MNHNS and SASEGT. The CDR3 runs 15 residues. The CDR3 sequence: CASSEVLDFRPGQFF. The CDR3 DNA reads TGTGCCAGCAGTGAAGTGCTAGATTTTAGGCCTGGGCAGTTCTTC.